Listed below are T cell receptor beta chains from one sample, sequenced in a study of blood T cell repertoires in COVID-19. TCRdb keeps only in-frame clones here, not all; method: immunoSEQ multiplex PCR. In the table there are about 29,000 clones, roughly three quarters of which are singletons. The specimen sequenced was peripheral blood. All receptors derive from a woman between 65 and 79 years old with acute or convalescent COVID-19. Both conserved end residues are part of each CDR3. The order of the fields is CDR3 DNA, CDR3 protein, D gene, J gene, clone size, V gene, CDR3 length. D genes are given only for firm matches. Only some rows state a clone size, as once, few, many or a class for expanded clones.

CDR3 DNA: TGTGCCAGCAGGGAGCAGGGATCCTCTTACGAGCAGTACTTC; CDR3 protein: CASREQGSSYEQYF; D gene: .; J gene: TRBJ2-7; clone size: .; V gene: TRBV7-2; CDR3 length: 14
CDR3 DNA: TGCGCCAGCAGCCAAGATGGTAGCGGGAGAAAAGAGACCCAGTACTTC; CDR3 protein: CASSQDGSGRKETQYF; D gene: TRBD2; J gene: TRBJ2-5; clone size: .; V gene: TRBV4-1; CDR3 length: 16
CDR3 DNA: TGTGCCAGCAGCGTTAGCCCAGGGGACGACACGCAGTATTTT; CDR3 protein: CASSVSPGDDTQYF; D gene: .; J gene: TRBJ2-3; clone size: .; V gene: TRBV9; CDR3 length: 14
CDR3 DNA: TGTGCCAGCAGTTTAGCAGGGGGCGCTCAGGAAGGTGGCTACACCTTC; CDR3 protein: CASSLAGGAQEGGYTF; D gene: TRBD1; J gene: TRBJ1-2; clone size: .; V gene: TRBV28; CDR3 length: 16
CDR3 DNA: TGTGCCACCAGCATGGGGCAGGGGGCTCGGCCCCAGCATTTT; CDR3 protein: CATSMGQGARPQHF; D gene: TRBD1; J gene: TRBJ1-5; clone size: .; V gene: TRBV15; CDR3 length: 14
CDR3 DNA: TGTGCCAGCAGCCCGGGGACAGGGATGGCCTACGAGCAGTACTTC; CDR3 protein: CASSPGTGMAYEQYF; D gene: TRBD1; J gene: TRBJ2-7; clone size: .; V gene: TRBV5-6; CDR3 length: 15
CDR3 DNA: TGTGCCAGCAGTGACTCGGAGGGCGCAGTAGCTTTCTTT; CDR3 protein: CASSDSEGAVAFF; D gene: .; J gene: TRBJ1-1; clone size: .; V gene: TRBV6-4; CDR3 length: 13
CDR3 DNA: TGTGCCAGCAGCCAAGATGGGACAGGGGTTTACACTGAAGCTTTCTTT; CDR3 protein: CASSQDGTGVYTEAFF; D gene: TRBD1; J gene: TRBJ1-1; clone size: once; V gene: TRBV3-1/TRBV3-2; CDR3 length: 16
CDR3 DNA: TGTGCCAGCAGCCCAGGAGGCGTAGGGCAAGAGACCCAGTACTTC; CDR3 protein: CASSPGGVGQETQYF; D gene: .; J gene: TRBJ2-5; clone size: once; V gene: TRBV5-6; CDR3 length: 15
CDR3 DNA: TGTGCCAGCAGAAGAGGAGAAAAACTGTTTTTT; CDR3 protein: CASRRGEKLFF; D gene: .; J gene: TRBJ1-4; clone size: .; V gene: TRBV6-5; CDR3 length: 11
CDR3 DNA: TGTGCCAGCAGTGGGACTAGCGGGGGAATGAACACCGGGGAGCTGTTTTTT; CDR3 protein: CASSGTSGGMNTGELFF; D gene: TRBD2; J gene: TRBJ2-2; clone size: .; V gene: TRBV6-1; CDR3 length: 17
CDR3 DNA: TGCGCCAGCAGCTTATCGGCGGGAGGAACCTACGAGCAGTACTTC; CDR3 protein: CASSLSAGGTYEQYF; D gene: TRBD2; J gene: TRBJ2-7; clone size: .; V gene: TRBV5-1; CDR3 length: 15
CDR3 DNA: TGCAGCGTTGCTAACAGGGGGAACACTGAAGCTTTCTTT; CDR3 protein: CSVANRGNTEAFF; D gene: TRBD1; J gene: TRBJ1-1; clone size: .; V gene: TRBV29-1; CDR3 length: 13
CDR3 DNA: TGTGCCAGCAGTGATGCGCGGGGGCTAGGAGAGACCCAGTACTTC; CDR3 protein: CASSDARGLGETQYF; D gene: .; J gene: TRBJ2-5; clone size: .; V gene: TRBV6-1; CDR3 length: 15
CDR3 DNA: TGTGCCAGCAGACCAGGGACAGGGGGATCCTATAGCAATCAGCCCCAGCATTTT; CDR3 protein: CASRPGTGGSYSNQPQHF; D gene: TRBD1; J gene: TRBJ1-5; clone size: .; V gene: TRBV7-8; CDR3 length: 18
CDR3 DNA: TGCAGTGCTAGTATCGTGACAGGGATATCCTACGAGCAGTACTTC; CDR3 protein: CSASIVTGISYEQYF; D gene: TRBD1; J gene: TRBJ2-7; clone size: .; V gene: TRBV20-1; CDR3 length: 15
CDR3 DNA: TGTGCCACCAGGGGGCAGGCCGAAATAGCCTACGAGCAGTACTTC; CDR3 protein: CATRGQAEIAYEQYF; D gene: .; J gene: TRBJ2-7; clone size: .; V gene: TRBV24-1; CDR3 length: 15
CDR3 DNA: TGTGCCAGCAGTTACACACAGGGTCGTGGCTACACCTTC; CDR3 protein: CASSYTQGRGYTF; D gene: .; J gene: TRBJ1-2; clone size: .; V gene: TRBV6-5; CDR3 length: 13
CDR3 DNA: TGTGCCAGCAGGCGACTAGCAGCGGGAGAGACCCAGTACTTC; CDR3 protein: CASRRLAAGETQYF; D gene: TRBD2; J gene: TRBJ2-5; clone size: few; V gene: TRBV27; CDR3 length: 14
CDR3 DNA: TGTGCCAGCAGCTCCTTTCCCGGGGAGCTGTTTTTT; CDR3 protein: CASSSFPGELFF; D gene: .; J gene: TRBJ2-2; clone size: .; V gene: TRBV6-2/TRBV6-3; CDR3 length: 12
CDR3 DNA: TGCGCCAGCAGTAGACAGGACAAAGAGACCCAGTACTTC; CDR3 protein: CASSRQDKETQYF; D gene: .; J gene: TRBJ2-5; clone size: .; V gene: TRBV10-2; CDR3 length: 13
CDR3 DNA: TGTGCCAGCTCACCCCAGGACAGTTACGAGCAGTACTTC; CDR3 protein: CASSPQDSYEQYF; D gene: .; J gene: TRBJ2-7; clone size: .; V gene: TRBV18; CDR3 length: 13
CDR3 DNA: TGTGCCAGCAGCCCCCCCGTGGAGACCCAGTACTTC; CDR3 protein: CASSPPVETQYF; D gene: .; J gene: TRBJ2-5; clone size: .; V gene: TRBV28; CDR3 length: 12
CDR3 DNA: TGTGCCAGCAGGGGACTAGCGGGAGGGAACACCGGGGAGCTGTTTTTT; CDR3 protein: CASRGLAGGNTGELFF; D gene: TRBD2; J gene: TRBJ2-2; clone size: .; V gene: TRBV2; CDR3 length: 16
CDR3 DNA: TGTGCCAGCAGCCCTATCGGCAGACTAGCGGGAGGGGCCGGGGAGCTGTTTTTT; CDR3 protein: CASSPIGRLAGGAGELFF; D gene: TRBD2; J gene: TRBJ2-2; clone size: medium-sized; V gene: TRBV4-2; CDR3 length: 18
CDR3 DNA: TGCGCCAGCAGCTTGGTGGGGCTGCAAGAGACCCAGTACTTC; CDR3 protein: CASSLVGLQETQYF; D gene: .; J gene: TRBJ2-5; clone size: .; V gene: TRBV5-1; CDR3 length: 14
CDR3 DNA: TGTGCCAGCACCCCTGCCGGGCAGGGCCACAATGAGCAGTTCTTC; CDR3 protein: CASTPAGQGHNEQFF; D gene: .; J gene: TRBJ2-1; clone size: .; V gene: TRBV5-5; CDR3 length: 15
CDR3 DNA: TGTGCCAGCAGCAAACCGGGCTCCTATAATTCACCCCTCCACTTT; CDR3 protein: CASSKPGSYNSPLHF; D gene: .; J gene: TRBJ1-6; clone size: .; V gene: TRBV7-2; CDR3 length: 15
CDR3 DNA: TGTGCCAGCAGCTCACGACAGGGGTTGGTTGATACGCAGTATTTT; CDR3 protein: CASSSRQGLVDTQYF; D gene: TRBD1; J gene: TRBJ2-3; clone size: .; V gene: TRBV7-3; CDR3 length: 15
CDR3 DNA: TGTGCCAGCAGTTCTCTCGGACAGGGTCCAGATCAGCCCCAGCATTTT; CDR3 protein: CASSSLGQGPDQPQHF; D gene: TRBD1; J gene: TRBJ1-5; clone size: .; V gene: TRBV27; CDR3 length: 16